The sequence of this TCR beta chain was determined in a study of T cell repertoires in cytomegalovirus infection. Study in general: Newly reported HLA-C-restricted and thoroughly characterized HLA-B-restricted CMV epitopes were employed.

TCRdb passed the reads through MiXCR, listing each CDR3 protein once. The sample comprises hundreds of thousands of distinct CDR3 sequences, around 30% of which are singletons, and over 12% rests with the top ten. Concerning this clonotype: Its specificity is not known.

From germline, CDR1 is MGHRA and CDR2 YSYEKL. The V gene end was trimmed by 3 bases and the J gene end by 6 bases; junction bases not matched to a gene: 11. The CDR3 has 16 residues. J is TRBJ1-1 and V is TRBV4-1; 9 bases are a match to TRBD1. The sequences come from cultured CD8+ T cells from PBMCs, collected from culture after CMV antigen stimulation. The source is a human donor in good health (CMV status not recorded). Some clones in this sample may be carry-over from other donors' samples. The CDR3 spells CASSHKTGGAYPEAFF. For the CDR3, the DNA is TGCGCCAGCAGCCACAAGACAGGGGGTGCATACCCTGAAGCTTTCTTT.